These T cell receptor beta chains were read from a single sample in a study of control samples from healthy donors and cancer patients. Method: immunoSEQ multiplex PCR; TCRdb's copy keeps in-frame clones and lacks some. This sample yields tens of thousands of clones, of which about 90% are seen a single time; roughly 10% belongs to the top ten. The sample taken for sequencing was PBMCs. These receptors all stem from a woman in her sixties or seventies with lung cancer. Each CDR3 is given with its conserved first and last residue. Fields, in order: V gene, D gene, J gene, clone size, CDR3 protein, CDR3 DNA. D genes are given only for firm matches. The size field is filled for only some rows; it gives once, few, many or a size class.

TRBV9,TRBD1,TRBJ1-6,.,CASSPGGDFSSPLHF,TGTGCCAGCAGCCCAGGGGGGGATTTCTCTTCACCCCTCCACTTT
TRBV27,.,TRBJ2-1,.,CASSLYNEQFF,TGTGCCAGCAGCCTTTACAATGAGCAGTTCTTC
TRBV10-3,TRBD1,TRBJ1-3,.,CAISGVTGDKNTIYF,TGTGCCATCAGTGGTGTGACAGGGGATAAAAACACCATATATTTT
TRBV5-1,.,TRBJ2-6,.,CASSRPSGANVLTF,TGCGCCAGCAGCCGTCCTTCTGGGGCCAACGTCCTGACTTTC
TRBV27,.,TRBJ1-5,.,CASSDRDSYGQPQHF,TGTGCCAGCAGTGACCGGGACTCCTACGGACAGCCCCAGCATTTT
TRBV6-4,.,TRBJ1-2,.,CASSGVIGGYTF,TGTGCCAGCAGTGGAGTTATCGGGGGCTACACCTTC
TRBV29-1,TRBD2,TRBJ2-1,.,CSAFSGVAYNEQFF,TGCAGCGCTTTTAGCGGGGTCGCCTACAATGAGCAGTTCTTC
TRBV29-1,.,TRBJ1-4,.,CSVGGESNEKLFF,TGCAGCGTTGGTGGGGAGTCTAATGAAAAACTGTTTTTT
TRBV4-1,TRBD2,TRBJ2-7,.,CASSPLLAATYEQYF,TGCGCCAGCAGCCCCCTACTAGCGGCTACCTACGAGCAGTACTTC
TRBV27,.,TRBJ2-1,.,CASSLSRTKSSYNEQFF,TGTGCCAGCAGTTTATCCAGGACCAAGAGCTCCTACAATGAGCAGTTCTTC
TRBV6-2/TRBV6-3,TRBD1,TRBJ1-5,.,CASSRGTGGDLTGVQPQHF,TGTGCCAGCAGCCGAGGGACAGGGGGCGATTTGACTGGGGTACAGCCCCAGCATTTT
TRBV6-2/TRBV6-3,TRBD1,TRBJ2-7,.,CASSYTGTGVGYF,TGTGCCAGCAGTTACACCGGGACAGGGGTCGGGTACTTC
TRBV27,TRBD2,TRBJ2-1,.,CASSPGAGGRAEFMFF,TGTGCCAGCAGTCCGGGAGCGGGCGGGAGGGCCGAGTTTATGTTCTTC
TRBV14,TRBD1,TRBJ1-2,.,CASSQDTGGDGYTF,TGTGCCAGCAGCCAAGATACAGGGGGGGATGGCTACACCTTC
TRBV3-1/TRBV3-2,.,TRBJ2-7,.,CASSQDHSYEQYF,TGTGCCAGCAGCCAAGACCACTCCTACGAGCAGTACTTC
TRBV12-3/TRBV12-4,.,TRBJ2-3,.,CASSGAADTQYF,TGTGCCAGCAGTGGGGCGGCAGATACGCAGTATTTT
TRBV15,TRBD1,TRBJ1-1,once,CATSNQGGTEAFF,TGTGCCACCAGCAATCAGGGGGGGACTGAAGCTTTCTTT
TRBV7-9,.,TRBJ2-5,.,CASSPRHPQETQYF,TGTGCCAGCAGCCCCAGGCATCCGCAAGAGACCCAGTACTTC
TRBV9,.,TRBJ1-1,.,CASSVVPGAGSEAFF,TGTGCCAGCAGCGTAGTCCCAGGGGCTGGATCTGAAGCTTTCTTT
TRBV2,.,TRBJ1-2,.,CARSWKINYGYTF,TGTGCCAGAAGTTGGAAGATTAACTATGGCTACACCTTC
TRBV7-3,TRBD1,TRBJ1-2,.,CASSPTGEAYGYTF,TGTGCCAGCAGCCCAACAGGGGAGGCCTATGGCTACACCTTC
TRBV5-1,.,TRBJ1-1,.,CASSLVSGNTEAFF,TGCGCCAGCAGCTTGGTTTCGGGGAACACTGAAGCTTTCTTT
TRBV5-5,.,TRBJ2-1,.,CASSHSGNEQFF,TGTGCCAGCAGCCATAGCGGTAATGAGCAGTTCTTC
TRBV30,TRBD1,TRBJ1-2,.,CAWSPGGDGYTF,TGTGCCTGGAGCCCAGGGGGCGATGGCTACACCTTC
TRBV12-3/TRBV12-4,.,TRBJ2-2,.,CASSLGRTGELFF,TGTGCCAGCAGTTTAGGGCGGACCGGGGAGCTGTTTTTT
TRBV7-9,.,TRBJ1-1,.,CASSLAGGRTEAFF,TGTGCCAGCAGCTTAGCGGGGGGTCGAACTGAAGCTTTCTTT
TRBV7-6,TRBD2,TRBJ2-7,.,CASSLAAVRGSPYEQYF,TGTGCCAGCAGCTTAGCGGCGGTTCGCGGGAGCCCCTACGAGCAGTACTTC
TRBV6-2/TRBV6-3,.,TRBJ1-6,once,CASSYSAISSYNSPLHF,TGTGCCAGCAGTTACTCGGCGATAAGCTCCTATAATTCACCCCTCCACTTT
TRBV6-2/TRBV6-3,.,TRBJ1-1,.,CASSYSGGNTEAFF,TGTGCCAGCAGTTACTCCGGGGGGAACACTGAAGCTTTCTTT
TRBV30,TRBD1,TRBJ2-3,.,CAWSPAQGASTDTQYF,TGTGCCTGGAGCCCAGCGCAGGGGGCTAGCACAGATACGCAGTATTTT
TRBV3-1/TRBV3-2,.,TRBJ2-6,once,CASSHLGNSGANVLTF,TGTGCCAGCAGCCACCTCGGGAACTCTGGGGCCAACGTCCTGACTTTC
TRBV19,TRBD1,TRBJ1-4,.,CASSGRQGAETNEKLFF,TGTGCCAGTAGCGGTCGACAGGGGGCGGAAACTAATGAAAAACTGTTTTTT
TRBV15,.,TRBJ2-3,.,CATSRSPGPRDTQYF,TGTGCCACCAGCAGATCCCCGGGACCCCGGGATACGCAGTATTTT
TRBV6-8,TRBD1,TRBJ1-5,.,CASSNRGGWPQHF,TGTGCCAGCAGTAACAGGGGGGGTTGGCCCCAGCATTTT
TRBV4-3,TRBD1,TRBJ2-7,.,CASSQDWPGGSYEQYF,TGCGCCAGCAGCCAAGATTGGCCAGGGGGTTCCTACGAGCAGTACTTC
TRBV5-1,TRBD1,TRBJ2-7,.,CASSLSGQGFYEQYF,TGCGCCAGCAGCTTGTCGGGACAGGGTTTCTACGAGCAGTACTTC
TRBV4-1,.,TRBJ1-2,.,CASSQDRGENFYGYTF,TGCGCCAGCAGCCAAGATAGGGGCGAAAATTTCTATGGCTACACCTTC
TRBV19,.,TRBJ2-7,.,CASSIGDRSFYEQYF,TGTGCCAGTAGTATAGGAGACAGGTCCTTCTACGAGCAGTACTTC
TRBV7-2,.,TRBJ2-1,.,CASRNSGGNEQFF,TGTGCCAGCAGGAATAGCGGCGGCAATGAGCAGTTCTTC
TRBV29-1,.,TRBJ2-7,.,CSVPMGSYEQYF,TGCAGCGTTCCGATGGGGTCCTACGAGCAGTACTTC
TRBV30,.,TRBJ2-7,.,CAWSVLEVSYEQYF,TGTGCCTGGAGTGTACTGGAGGTCTCCTACGAGCAGTACTTC
TRBV6-5,.,TRBJ1-6,.,CASSSLDRSPLHF,TGTGCCAGCAGTTCCCTCGATAGATCACCCCTCCACTTT
TRBV7-6,.,TRBJ2-1,.,CASSLVSIPLLGWEQFF,TGTGCCAGCAGCTTAGTAAGTATCCCGCTGCTTGGCTGGGAGCAGTTCTTC
TRBV5-4,TRBD1,TRBJ1-6,.,CASSPERPGGNSPLHF,TGTGCCAGCAGCCCGGAGCGTCCAGGGGGGAATTCACCCCTCCACTTT
TRBV11-2,.,TRBJ1-3,.,CASSLGLSSGNTIYF,TGTGCCAGCAGCTTAGGGTTGTCCTCTGGAAACACCATATATTTT
TRBV2,.,TRBJ2-5,.,CASTREARGGLETQYF,TGTGCCAGCACAAGGGAGGCTCGGGGTGGGTTAGAGACCCAGTACTTC
TRBV4-2,TRBD1,TRBJ2-2,.,CASTRQGPNTGELFF,TGTGCCAGCACCCGACAGGGGCCTAACACCGGGGAGCTGTTTTTT
TRBV12-3/TRBV12-4,.,TRBJ2-1,.,CASSLGLLGEQFF,TGTGCCAGCAGTTTAGGACTATTGGGTGAGCAGTTCTTC
TRBV11-2,TRBD1,TRBJ1-4,.,CASSPSGRTGPNEKLFF,TGTGCCAGCAGCCCGTCAGGGCGGACAGGGCCTAATGAAAAACTGTTTTTT
TRBV14,TRBD1,TRBJ1-1,.,CASSQGGDRGAAEAFF,TGTGCCAGCAGCCAGGGGGGCGACAGGGGCGCGGCCGAAGCTTTCTTT